This T cell receptor beta chain was identified during a study of T cell responses to AZD1222 COVID-19 vaccine. Whole-study results and caveats: Repertoires were obtained only post-peak T cell response.

TCRdb's table, derived via immunoSEQ multiplex PCR, lists solely in-frame clones and lacks some. Among around 120,000 clones listed, more than 85% were seen once. In germline, CDR1 is LGHDT, CDR2 YNNKEL (reference sequence). V lost 0 bases, J lost 7 bases, and 15 bases lay in between. The CDR3 extends over 16 amino acids. Remarks on this clone: The target antigen is unknown.

The material sequenced was peripheral blood, taken on day 0 of AZD1222 vaccination. The sequence derives from an adult in good health. V usage is TRBV3-1 (or the pseudogene TRBV3-2) and J usage is TRBJ1-4, with D maybe TRBD1 (6 bases). The CDR3 DNA sequence: TGTGCCAGCAGCCAAGAAAAGGGAAGGGGGGTTGAAAAACTGTTTTTT. This gives the protein CASSQEKGRGVEKLFF.